This T cell receptor (beta chain) was observed in a study of blood T cell repertoires in COVID-19. Study details: Sample material is recorded as cDNA or gDNA derived from T cells, B-cell-depleted T cells, or PBMCs.

As processed by the authors: Amplification of reference gene primers provided the estimated nucleated cell counts. Generated by immunoSEQ multiplex PCR, the TCRdb table keeps only in-frame clones and is missing some. V and J calls and clone size are those listed in that table; D and trimming were worked out from the DNA. The data contain around 170,000 clones, 86% of them seen just once; the ten biggest clones take up about 7.3%. The TCR sequence derives from a man aged 45-65 years with active or convalescent COVID-19. Sequencing was done on a sample of peripheral blood.

The chain's CDR3 is CATSRGSRGNTEAFF. The CDR3 nucleotides read TGTGCCACCAGCAGAGGGAGCAGGGGGAACACTGAAGCTTTCTTT. This sequence joins TRBV15 and TRBJ1-1, with D tentatively TRBD1 (6 bases). The CDR3 is 15 amino acids. Germline lookup yields CDR1 LNHNV and CDR2 YYDKDF (reference sequence). Trimming shortened V by 1 base and J by 1 base, and 10 bases separated the two germline ends.